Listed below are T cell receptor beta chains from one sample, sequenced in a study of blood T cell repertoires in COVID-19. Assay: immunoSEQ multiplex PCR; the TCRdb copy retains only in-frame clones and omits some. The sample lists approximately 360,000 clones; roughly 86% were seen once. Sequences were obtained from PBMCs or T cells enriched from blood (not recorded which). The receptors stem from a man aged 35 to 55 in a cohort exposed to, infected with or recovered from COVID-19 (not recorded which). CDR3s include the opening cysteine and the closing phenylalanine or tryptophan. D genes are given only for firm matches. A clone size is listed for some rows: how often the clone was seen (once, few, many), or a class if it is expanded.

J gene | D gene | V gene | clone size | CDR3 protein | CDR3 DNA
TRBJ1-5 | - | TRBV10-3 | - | CAISDGQKFNQPQHF | TGTGCCATCAGCGATGGACAGAAGTTCAATCAGCCCCAGCATTTT
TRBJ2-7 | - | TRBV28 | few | CASSDLTGLASSYEQYF | TGTGCCAGCAGTGACTTGACGGGACTTGCGAGCTCCTACGAGCAGTACTTC
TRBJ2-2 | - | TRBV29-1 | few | CSVEPTGNTGELFF | TGCAGCGTTGAACCGACAGGGAACACCGGGGAGCTGTTTTTT
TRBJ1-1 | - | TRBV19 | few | CASSMYRVHTEAFF | TGTGCCAGTAGTATGTACAGGGTCCACACTGAAGCTTTCTTT
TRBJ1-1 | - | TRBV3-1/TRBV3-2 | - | CASHPFGGTEAFF | TGTGCCAGCCATCCGTTCGGGGGCACTGAAGCTTTCTTT
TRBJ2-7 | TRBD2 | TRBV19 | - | CARTSTSGTYEQYF | TGTGCCCGGACTTCGACTAGCGGAACCTACGAGCAGTACTTC
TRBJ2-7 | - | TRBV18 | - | CASSPRGPYEQYF | TGTGCCAGCTCACCCAGGGGACCTTACGAGCAGTACTTC
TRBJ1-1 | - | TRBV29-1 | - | CSVEPSGPEAFF | TGCAGCGTTGAGCCATCAGGCCCTGAAGCTTTCTTT
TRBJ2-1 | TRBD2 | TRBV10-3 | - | CAISTLAGAAEQFF | TGTGCCATCAGCACTCTAGCGGGAGCAGCTGAGCAGTTCTTC
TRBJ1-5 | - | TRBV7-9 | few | CASSFGWNQPQHF | TGTGCCAGCAGCTTCGGGTGGAATCAGCCCCAGCATTTT
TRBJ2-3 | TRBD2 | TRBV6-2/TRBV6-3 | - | CASSYSASGSSTDTQYF | TGTGCCAGCAGTTACAGTGCTAGCGGGAGTTCGACAGATACGCAGTATTTT
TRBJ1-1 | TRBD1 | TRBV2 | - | CASFGGTGNTEAFF | TGTGCCAGCTTCGGCGGGACAGGGAACACTGAAGCTTTCTTT
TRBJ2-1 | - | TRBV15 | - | CATSRDSQANEQFF | TGTGCCACCAGCAGAGATAGTCAGGCCAATGAGCAGTTCTTC
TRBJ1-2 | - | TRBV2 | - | CASSAGLGNYGYTF | TGTGCCAGCAGTGCGGGGTTGGGGAACTATGGCTACACCTTC
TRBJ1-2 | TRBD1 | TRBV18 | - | CASSPRGTGALNYGYTF | TGTGCCAGCTCACCACGCGGGACAGGGGCACTAAACTATGGCTACACCTTC
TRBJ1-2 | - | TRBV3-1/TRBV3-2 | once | CASSQADSGYGYTF | TGTGCCAGCAGCCAAGCGGACAGTGGCTATGGCTACACCTTC